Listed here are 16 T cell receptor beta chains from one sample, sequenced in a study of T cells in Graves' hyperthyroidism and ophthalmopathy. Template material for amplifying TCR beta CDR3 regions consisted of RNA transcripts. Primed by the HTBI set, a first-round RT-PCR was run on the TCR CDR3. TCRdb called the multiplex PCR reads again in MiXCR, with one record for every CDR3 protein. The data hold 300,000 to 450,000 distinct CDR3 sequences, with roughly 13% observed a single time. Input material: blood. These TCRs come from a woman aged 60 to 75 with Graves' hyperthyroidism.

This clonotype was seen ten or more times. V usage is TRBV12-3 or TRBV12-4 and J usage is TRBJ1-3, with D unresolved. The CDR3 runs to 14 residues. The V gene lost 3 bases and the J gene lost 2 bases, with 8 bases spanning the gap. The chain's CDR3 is CASSLTHPGNTIYF. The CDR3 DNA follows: TGTGCCAGCAGTTTGACTCATCCTGGAAACACCATATATTTT.

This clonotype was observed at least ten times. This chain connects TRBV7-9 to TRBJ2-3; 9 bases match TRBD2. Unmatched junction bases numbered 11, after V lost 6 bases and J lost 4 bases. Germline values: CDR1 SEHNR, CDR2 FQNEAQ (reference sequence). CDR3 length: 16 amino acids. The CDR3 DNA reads TGTGCCAGCAGTCCCGTTCGTAGCGGGAGCCCAGATACGCAGTATTTT. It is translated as CASSPVRSGSPDTQYF.

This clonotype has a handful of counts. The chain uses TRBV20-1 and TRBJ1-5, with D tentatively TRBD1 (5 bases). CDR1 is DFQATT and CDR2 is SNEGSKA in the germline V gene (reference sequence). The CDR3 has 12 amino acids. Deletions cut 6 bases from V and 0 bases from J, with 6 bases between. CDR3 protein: CSAGRSNQPQHF. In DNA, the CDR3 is TGCAGTGCGGGACGTAGCAATCAGCCCCAGCATTTT.

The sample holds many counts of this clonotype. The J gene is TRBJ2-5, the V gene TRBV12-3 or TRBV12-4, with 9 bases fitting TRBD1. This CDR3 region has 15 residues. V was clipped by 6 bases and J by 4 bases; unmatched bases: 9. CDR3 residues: CASRRPGQGVETQYF. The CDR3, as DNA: TGTGCCAGCAGGAGACCGGGACAGGGAGTAGAGACCCAGTACTTC.

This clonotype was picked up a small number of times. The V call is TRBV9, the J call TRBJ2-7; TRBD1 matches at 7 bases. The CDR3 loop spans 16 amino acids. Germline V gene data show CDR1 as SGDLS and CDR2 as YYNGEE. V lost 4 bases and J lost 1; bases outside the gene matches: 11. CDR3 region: CASSSRDRLTSYEQYF. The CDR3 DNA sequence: TGTGCCAGCAGCTCCAGGGACAGACTAACTTCCTACGAGCAGTACTTC.

DNA of the CDR3: TGTGCCAGCAGTAAGCTAGACAGCCCATCCCTGGGAGCTTTCTTT. Translating gives CASSKLDSPSLGAFF. This chain connects TRBV6-1 to TRBJ1-1; D perhaps matches TRBD1 (5 bases). The CDR3 runs 15 residues. Trimming took off 5 bases at V and 10 bases at J, with 23 bases between the two ends. Germline V gene lookup returns CDR1 MNHNS and CDR2 SASEGT.

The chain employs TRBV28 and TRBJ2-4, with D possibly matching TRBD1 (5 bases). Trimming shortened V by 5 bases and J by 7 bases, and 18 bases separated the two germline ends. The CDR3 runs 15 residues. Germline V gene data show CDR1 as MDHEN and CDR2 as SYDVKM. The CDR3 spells CASSRPRSRVNIQYF. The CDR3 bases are TGTGCCAGCAGTCGACCCCGTTCCAGGGTTAACATTCAGTACTTC.

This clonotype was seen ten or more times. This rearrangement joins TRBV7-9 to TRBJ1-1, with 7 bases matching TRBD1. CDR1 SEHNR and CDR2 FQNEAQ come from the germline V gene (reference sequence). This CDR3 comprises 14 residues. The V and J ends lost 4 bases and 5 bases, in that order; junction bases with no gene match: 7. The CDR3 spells CASSWEGAGTEAFF. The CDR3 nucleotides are TGTGCCAGCAGCTGGGAGGGGGCGGGAACTGAAGCTTTCTTT.

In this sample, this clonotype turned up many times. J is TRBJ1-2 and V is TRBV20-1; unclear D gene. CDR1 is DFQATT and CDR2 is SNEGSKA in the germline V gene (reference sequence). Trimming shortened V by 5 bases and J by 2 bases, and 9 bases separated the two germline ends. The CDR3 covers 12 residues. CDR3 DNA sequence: TGCAGTGCTTCGGACTACAACTATGGCTACACCTTC. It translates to CSASDYNYGYTF.

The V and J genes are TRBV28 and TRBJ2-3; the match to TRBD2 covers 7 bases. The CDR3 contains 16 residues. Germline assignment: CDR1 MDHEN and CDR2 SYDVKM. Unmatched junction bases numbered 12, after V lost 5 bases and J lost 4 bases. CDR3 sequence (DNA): TGTGCCAGCAGTCCCTCTGCGGGGAGGGTATCAGATACGCAGTATTTT. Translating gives CASSPSAGRVSDTQYF.

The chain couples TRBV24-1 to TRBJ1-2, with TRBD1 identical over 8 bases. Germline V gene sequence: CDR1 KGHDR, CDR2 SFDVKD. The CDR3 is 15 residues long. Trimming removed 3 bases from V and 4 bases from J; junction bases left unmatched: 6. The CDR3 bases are TGTGCCACCAGTGATGGCGTTACAGGGGGCTATGGCTACACCTTC. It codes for CATSDGVTGGYGYTF.

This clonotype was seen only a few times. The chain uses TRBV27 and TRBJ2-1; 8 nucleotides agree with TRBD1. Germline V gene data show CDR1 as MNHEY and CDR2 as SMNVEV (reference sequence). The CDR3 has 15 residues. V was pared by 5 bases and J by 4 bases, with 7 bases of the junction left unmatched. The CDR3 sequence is CASSRGTGPYNEQFF. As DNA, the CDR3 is TGTGCCAGCAGTCGCGGGACAGGACCATACAATGAGCAGTTCTTC.

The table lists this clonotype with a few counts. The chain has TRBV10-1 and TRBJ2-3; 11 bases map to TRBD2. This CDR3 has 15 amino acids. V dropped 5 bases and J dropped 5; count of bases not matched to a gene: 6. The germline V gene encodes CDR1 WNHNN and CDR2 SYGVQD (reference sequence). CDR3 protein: CASSPRLAGLDTQYF. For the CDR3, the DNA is TGCGCCAGCAGTCCTAGACTAGCGGGACTAGATACGCAGTATTTT.

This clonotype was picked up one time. The CDR3 region is CSASSAGLNEKLFF. The CDR3 nucleotides are TGCAGCGCCTCTAGCGCAGGCCTTAATGAAAAACTGTTTTTT. The chain has TRBV29-1 and TRBJ1-4; D not certain. The length of the CDR3 is 14 residues. Germline CDR1 and CDR2: SQVTM and ANQGSEA. V was pared by 7 bases and J by 4 bases, with 16 bases between. Based on the CDR3 plus reference TRBV29-1 and TRBJ1-4, the full variable domain is SAVISQKPSRDICQRGTSLTIQCQVDSQVTMMFWYRQQPGQSLTLIATANQGSEATYESGFVIDKFPISRPNLTFSTLTVSNMSPEDSSIYLCSASSAGLNEKLFFGSGTQLSVL.

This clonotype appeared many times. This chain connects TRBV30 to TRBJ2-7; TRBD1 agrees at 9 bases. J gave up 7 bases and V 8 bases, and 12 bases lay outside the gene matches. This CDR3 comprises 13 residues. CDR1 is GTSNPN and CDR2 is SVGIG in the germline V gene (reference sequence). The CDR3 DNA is TGTGCCGGCGAACAGGGGGCGCCGGGAGAGCAGTACTTC. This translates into CAGEQGAPGEQYF.

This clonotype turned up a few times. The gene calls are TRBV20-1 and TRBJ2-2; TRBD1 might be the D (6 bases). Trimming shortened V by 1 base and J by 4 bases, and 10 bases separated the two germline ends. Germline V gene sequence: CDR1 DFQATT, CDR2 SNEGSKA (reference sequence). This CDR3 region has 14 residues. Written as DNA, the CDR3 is TGCAGTGCTAGAGGCCAGGGGTTCACCGGGGAGCTGTTTTTT. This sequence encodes CSARGQGFTGELFF.